This TCR beta chain was observed in a study of T cells in Graves' hyperthyroidism and ophthalmopathy. This clonotype was seen repeatedly, ten times or more. TCR beta CDR3 sequences were amplified from RNA transcripts. The HTBI set primed first-round TCR CDR3 RT-PCR. TCRdb called the multiplex PCR reads again in MiXCR, with one record for every CDR3 protein. In the table there are some 140,000 distinct CDR3 sequences, more than 20% of which are singletons. The receptor's source is a woman aged 45-60 years with Graves' hyperthyroidism that later progressed to Graves' ophthalmopathy. Sequenced: blood.

CDR3 in amino acids: CASSFGTGREKLFF. CDR3 DNA: TGTGCCAGCAGTTTCGGGACAGGGAGGGAAAAACTGTTTTTT. The V gene is TRBV12-3 or TRBV12-4, the J gene TRBJ1-4; the match to TRBD1 covers 9 bases. The CDR3 is made up of 14 amino acids. V shed 3 bases and J 8 bases; nucleotides not matched to a gene: 4.